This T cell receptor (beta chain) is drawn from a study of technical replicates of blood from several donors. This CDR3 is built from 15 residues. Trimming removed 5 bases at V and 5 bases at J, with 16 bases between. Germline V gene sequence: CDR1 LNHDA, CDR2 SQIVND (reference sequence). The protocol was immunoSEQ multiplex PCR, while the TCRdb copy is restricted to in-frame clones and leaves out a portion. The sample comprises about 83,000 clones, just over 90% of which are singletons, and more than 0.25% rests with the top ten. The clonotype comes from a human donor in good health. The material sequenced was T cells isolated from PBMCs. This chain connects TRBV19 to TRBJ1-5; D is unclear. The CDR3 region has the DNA TGTGCCAGTAGTCCTCCGGGGAAATCGTATCAGCCCCAGCATTTT. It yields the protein CASSPPGKSYQPQHF.